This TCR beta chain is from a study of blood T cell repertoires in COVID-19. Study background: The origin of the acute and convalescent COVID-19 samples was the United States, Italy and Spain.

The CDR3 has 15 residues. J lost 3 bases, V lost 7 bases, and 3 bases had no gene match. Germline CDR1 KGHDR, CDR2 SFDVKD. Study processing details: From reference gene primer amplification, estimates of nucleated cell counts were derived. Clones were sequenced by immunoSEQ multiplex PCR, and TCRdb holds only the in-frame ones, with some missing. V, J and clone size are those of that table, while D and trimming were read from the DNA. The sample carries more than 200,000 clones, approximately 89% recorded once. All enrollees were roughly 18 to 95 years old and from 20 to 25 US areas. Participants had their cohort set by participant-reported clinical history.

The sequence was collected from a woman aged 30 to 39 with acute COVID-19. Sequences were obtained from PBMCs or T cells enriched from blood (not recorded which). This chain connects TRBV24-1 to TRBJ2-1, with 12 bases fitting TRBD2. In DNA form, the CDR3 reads TGTGCCACCAGGGAGACTAGCGGGGGCTACAATGAGCAGTTCTTC. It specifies CATRETSGGYNEQFF.